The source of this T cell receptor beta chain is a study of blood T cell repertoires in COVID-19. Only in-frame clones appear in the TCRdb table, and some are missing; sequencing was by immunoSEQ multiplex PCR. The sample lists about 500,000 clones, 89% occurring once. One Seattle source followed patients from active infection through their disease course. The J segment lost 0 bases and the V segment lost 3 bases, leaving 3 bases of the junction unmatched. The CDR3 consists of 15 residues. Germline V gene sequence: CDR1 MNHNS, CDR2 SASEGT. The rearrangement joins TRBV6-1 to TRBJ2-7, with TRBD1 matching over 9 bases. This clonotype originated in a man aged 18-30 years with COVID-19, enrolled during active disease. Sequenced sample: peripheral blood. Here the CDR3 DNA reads TGTGCCAGCAGTGATCCGGGACAGGGCTCCTACGAGCAGTACTTC. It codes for CASSDPGQGSYEQYF.